The clone carrying this T cell receptor beta chain was seen at least ten times. No antigen is known for it. Trimming removed 2 bases from V and 10 bases from J; junction bases left unmatched: 6. The CDR3 loop spans 15 amino acids. Germline V gene data show CDR1 as SGHRS and CDR2 as YFSETQ. The TCR beta CDR3 regions underwent amplification using RNA transcripts as the source. First-round RT-PCR with HTBI primers amplified the TCR CDR3 region. TCRdb re-called the multiplex PCR reads through MiXCR, storing one row per CDR3 protein. This table holds 480,000 or so distinct CDR3 sequences, approximately 49% found once. This record belongs to a study of T cells in Graves' hyperthyroidism and ophthalmopathy. Overall study results and limits: Most expanded thyroid clonotypes above 0.001 recurred in blood. The model foresaw ophthalmopathy a median approximately 6.1 months prior to onset.

Uncontrolled infection, other autoimmune disease, pregnancy or lactation led to exclusion. The J gene is TRBJ1-6, the V gene TRBV5-1; TRBD1 aligns across 10 bases. The TCR originated in an adult woman with Graves' disease, either hyperthyroidism or ophthalmopathy (not recorded which). Sequences were obtained from peripheral blood or thyroid tissue (not recorded which). The CDR3 spells CASSFFGTGDSPLHF. CDR3 in DNA: TGCGCCAGCAGCTTTTTCGGGACAGGGGACTCACCCCTCCACTTT. Drawing the rest from reference TRBV5-1 and TRBJ1-6, the complete variable domain is KAGVTQTPRYLIKTRGQQVTLSCSPISGHRSVSWYQQTPGQGLQFLFEYFSETQRNKGNFPGRFSGRQFSNSRSEMNVSTLELGDSALYLCASSFFGTGDSPLHFGNGTRLTVT.